The clone carrying this T cell receptor (beta chain) has just a few counts. Looked up from germline, CDR1 is SGHAT and CDR2 is FQNNGV. CDR3 length equals 13 residues. The V end lost 5 bases, the J end lost 6 bases, and 11 bases lay between the germline ends. The investigators reverse transcribed all of the isolated RNA, so they sequenced expressed TCRB transcripts. Clones were read by immunoSEQ multiplex PCR, and TCRdb kept only the in-frame ones, dropping some. The data show over 300,000 clones, with roughly 8% seen just once and around 0.44% held by the top ten. This sample was included in a study of beta chain features in type 1 diabetes.

Sequences were obtained from central memory CD4+ T cells from blood. The source is a woman in her late teens or twenties in good health. V usage is TRBV11-2 and J usage is TRBJ2-1, with D possibly being TRBD2 (6 bases). The CDR3 DNA reads as TGTGCCAGCAGCCTGGACTACGTCAATGAGCAGTTCTTC. It is translated as CASSLDYVNEQFF.